In this sample, the clone carrying this TCR beta chain turned up a few times. Antigen specificity is unknown. This entry belongs to a study of T cells after yellow fever vaccination. TCRdb passed the 5' RACE reads through MiXCR, listing each CDR3 protein once. The table records a few hundred thousand distinct CDR3 sequences, about 7.8% of them present only once. Germline loops: CDR1 SGHKS, CDR2 YYEKEE (reference sequence). CDR3 size: 15 residues. V lost 3 bases to trimming and J lost 5 bases, with 15 bases between them. Whole-study results and caveats: A weaker but faster secondary response was observed, peaking on day 5 versus 15.

The TCR originated in a man aged 18 to 35 who received the YFV17D yellow fever vaccine. This chain uses TRBV5-5 with TRBJ2-1; D tentatively fits TRBD1 or TRBD2 (6 bases each). The source material was PBMCs, sampled roughly 45 days after the first yellow fever vaccination. CDR3 in DNA: TGTGCCAGCAGCTCGGGGGCAGGGGTCAACAATGAGCAGTTCTTC. This translates into CASSSGAGVNNEQFF.